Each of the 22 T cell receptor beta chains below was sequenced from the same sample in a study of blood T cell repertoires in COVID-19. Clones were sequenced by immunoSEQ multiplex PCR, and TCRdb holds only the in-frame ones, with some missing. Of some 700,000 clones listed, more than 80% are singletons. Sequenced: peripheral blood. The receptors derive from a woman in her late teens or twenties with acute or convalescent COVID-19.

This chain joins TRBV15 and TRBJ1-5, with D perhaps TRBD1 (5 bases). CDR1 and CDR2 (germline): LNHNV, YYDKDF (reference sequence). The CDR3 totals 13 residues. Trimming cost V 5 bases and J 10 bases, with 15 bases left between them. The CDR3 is CATSGSGFSPQHF. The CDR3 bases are TGTGCCACCAGCGGATCAGGGTTCTCACCCCAGCATTTT.

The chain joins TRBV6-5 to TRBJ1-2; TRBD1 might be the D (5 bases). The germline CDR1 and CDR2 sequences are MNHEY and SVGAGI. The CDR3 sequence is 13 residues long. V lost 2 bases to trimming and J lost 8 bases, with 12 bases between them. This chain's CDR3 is CASSYRQQRGYTF. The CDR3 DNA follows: TGTGCCAGCAGTTACCGACAGCAAAGGGGCTACACCTTC.

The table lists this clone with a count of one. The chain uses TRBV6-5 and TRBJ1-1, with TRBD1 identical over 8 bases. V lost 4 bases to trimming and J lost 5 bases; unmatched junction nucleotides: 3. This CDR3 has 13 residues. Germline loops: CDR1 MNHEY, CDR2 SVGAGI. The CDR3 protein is CASSLQGGTEAFF. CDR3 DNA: TGTGCCAGCAGTTTACAGGGGGGGACTGAAGCTTTCTTT.

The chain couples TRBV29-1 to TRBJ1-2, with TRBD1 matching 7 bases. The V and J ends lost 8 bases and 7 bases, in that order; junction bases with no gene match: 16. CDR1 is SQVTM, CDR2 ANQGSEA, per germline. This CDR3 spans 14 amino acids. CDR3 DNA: TGCAGCTCCAGGGGGGACTTGATAAAAGGTGGCTACACCTTC. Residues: CSSRGDLIKGGYTF. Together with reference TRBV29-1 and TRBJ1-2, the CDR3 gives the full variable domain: SAVISQKPSRDICQRGTSLTIQCQVDSQVTMMFWYRQQPGQSLTLIATANQGSEATYESGFVIDKFPISRPNLTFSTLTVSNMSPEDSSIYLCSSRGDLIKGGYTFGSGTRLTVV.

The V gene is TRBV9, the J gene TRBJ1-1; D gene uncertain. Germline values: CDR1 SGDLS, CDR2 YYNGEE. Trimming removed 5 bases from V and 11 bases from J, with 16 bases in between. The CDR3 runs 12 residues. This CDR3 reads CASSNMRGGAFF. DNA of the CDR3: TGTGCCAGCAGTAACATGCGAGGAGGGGCTTTCTTT.

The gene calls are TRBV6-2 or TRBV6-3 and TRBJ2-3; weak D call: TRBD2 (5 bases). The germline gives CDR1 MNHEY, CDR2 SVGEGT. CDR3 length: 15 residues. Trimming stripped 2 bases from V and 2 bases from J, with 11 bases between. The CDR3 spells CASSYGRRYTDTQYF. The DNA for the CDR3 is TGTGCCAGCAGTTACGGGAGACGGTACACAGATACGCAGTATTTT.

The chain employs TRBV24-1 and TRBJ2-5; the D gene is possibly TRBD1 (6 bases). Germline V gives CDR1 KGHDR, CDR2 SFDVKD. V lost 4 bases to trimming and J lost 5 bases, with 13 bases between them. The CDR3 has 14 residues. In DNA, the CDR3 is TGTGCCACCAGTGACCCTACAGGGCGGGAGACCCAGTACTTC. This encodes CATSDPTGRETQYF.

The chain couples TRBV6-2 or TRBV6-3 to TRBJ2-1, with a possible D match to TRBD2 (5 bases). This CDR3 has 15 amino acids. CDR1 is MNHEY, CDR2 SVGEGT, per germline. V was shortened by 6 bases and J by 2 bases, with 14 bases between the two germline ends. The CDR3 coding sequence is TGTGCCAGCAGCCCGACTACCCCCACCTACAATGAGCAGTTCTTC. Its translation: CASSPTTPTYNEQFF.

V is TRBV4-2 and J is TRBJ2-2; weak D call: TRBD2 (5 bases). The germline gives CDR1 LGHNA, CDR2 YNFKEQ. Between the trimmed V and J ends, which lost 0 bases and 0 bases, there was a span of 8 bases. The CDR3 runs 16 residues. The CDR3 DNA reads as TGTGCCAGCAGCCAAGAGCACGGGGCGAACACCGGGGAGCTGTTTTTT. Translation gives CASSQEHGANTGELFF.

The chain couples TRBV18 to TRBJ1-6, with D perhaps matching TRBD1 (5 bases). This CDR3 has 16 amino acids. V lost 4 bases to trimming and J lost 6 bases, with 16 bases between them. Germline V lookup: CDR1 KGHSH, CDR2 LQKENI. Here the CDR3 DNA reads TGTGCCAGCTCACAAATCAGGGTTCTAAGTAATTCACCCCTCCACTTT. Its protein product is CASSQIRVLSNSPLHF.

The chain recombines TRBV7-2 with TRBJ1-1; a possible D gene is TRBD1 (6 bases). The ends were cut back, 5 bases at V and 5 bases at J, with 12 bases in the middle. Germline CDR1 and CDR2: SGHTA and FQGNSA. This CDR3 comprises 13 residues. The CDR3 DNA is TGTGCCAGCAGCCTCGGACAGTCGACTGAAGCTTTCTTT. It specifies CASSLGQSTEAFF.

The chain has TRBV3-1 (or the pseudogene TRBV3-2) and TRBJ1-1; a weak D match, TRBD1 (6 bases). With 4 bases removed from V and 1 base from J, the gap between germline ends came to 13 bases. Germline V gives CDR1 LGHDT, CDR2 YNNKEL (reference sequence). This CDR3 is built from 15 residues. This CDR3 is CASSPSDRENTEAFF. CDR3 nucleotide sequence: TGTGCCAGCAGCCCTTCGGACAGAGAGAACACTGAAGCTTTCTTT.

The CDR3 protein is CATSDLTATGEEMNTEAFF. CDR3 nucleotides: TGTGCCACCAGTGATTTAACGGCGACAGGCGAAGAAATGAACACTGAAGCTTTCTTT. The chain recombines TRBV24-1 with TRBJ1-1, with D possibly TRBD1 on 6 matching bases. The germline V gene encodes CDR1 KGHDR and CDR2 SFDVKD. V was trimmed by 1 base and J by 0 bases, leaving 20 bases between them. The CDR3 consists of 19 residues.

As DNA, the CDR3 is TGCGCCAGCAGCCTCTCCCCCTCTTTCTACACTGAAGCTTTCTTT. This encodes CASSLSPSFYTEAFF. The rearrangement uses TRBV4-1 and TRBJ1-1; no firm D call. There are 15 residues in the CDR3. Germline V lookup: CDR1 MGHRA, CDR2 YSYEKL. V was trimmed by 4 bases and J by 3 bases, leaving 15 bases between them.

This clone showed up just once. CDR3 amino acids: CASSQAAGTSPLHF. CDR3 bases: TGCGCCAGCAGCCAAGCAGCGGGGACCTCACCCCTCCACTTT. The chain recombines TRBV4-3 with TRBJ1-6; perhaps TRBD1 as D (5 bases). Per the germline V gene, CDR1 is LGHNA and CDR2 is YSLEER. The CDR3 is 14 residues long. V dropped 1 base and J dropped 10 bases, with 11 bases sitting between them.

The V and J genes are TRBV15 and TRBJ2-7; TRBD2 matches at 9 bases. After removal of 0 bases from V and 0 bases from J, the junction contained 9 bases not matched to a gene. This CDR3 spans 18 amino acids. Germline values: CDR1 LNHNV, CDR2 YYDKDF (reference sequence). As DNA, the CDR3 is TGTGCCACCAGCAGAGAGAGTAGCGGGGGCCCTAGCTCCTACGAGCAGTACTTC. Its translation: CATSRESSGGPSSYEQYF.

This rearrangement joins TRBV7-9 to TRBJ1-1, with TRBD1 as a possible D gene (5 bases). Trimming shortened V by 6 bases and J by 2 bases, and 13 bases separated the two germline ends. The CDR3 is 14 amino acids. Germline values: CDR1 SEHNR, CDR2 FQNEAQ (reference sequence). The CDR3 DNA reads TGTGCCAGCAGGGACACAACTACAAACACTGAAGCTTTCTTT. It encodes CASRDTTTNTEAFF.

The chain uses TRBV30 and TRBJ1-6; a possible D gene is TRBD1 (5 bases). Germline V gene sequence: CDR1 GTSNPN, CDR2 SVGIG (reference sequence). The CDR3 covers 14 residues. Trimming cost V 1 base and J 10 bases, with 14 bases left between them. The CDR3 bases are TGTGCCTGGAGTGAGGGCAGGGTGGCCTCACCCCTCCACTTT. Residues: CAWSEGRVASPLHF.

The CDR3 sequence: CASSFGGYTEAFF. The DNA of the CDR3 is TGTGCCAGCAGCTTCGGAGGATACACTGAAGCTTTCTTT. The chain carries TRBV7-2 and TRBJ1-1; no definite D call. V was shortened by 3 bases and J by 3 bases, with 8 bases between the two germline ends. The length of the CDR3 is 13 residues. Germline CDR1 is SGHTA and CDR2 is FQGNSA. Variable domain in full (rest from reference TRBV7-2 and TRBJ1-1): GAGVSQSPSNKVTEKGKDVELRCDPISGHTALYWYRQSLGQGLEFLIYFQGNSAPDKSGLPSDRFSAERTGGSVSTLTIQRTQQEDSAVYLCASSFGGYTEAFFGQGTRLTVV.

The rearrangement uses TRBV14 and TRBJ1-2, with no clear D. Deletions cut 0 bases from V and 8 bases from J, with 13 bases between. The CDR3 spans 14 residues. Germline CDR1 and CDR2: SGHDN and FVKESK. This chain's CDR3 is CASSQDRSSGGYTF. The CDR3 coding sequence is TGTGCCAGCAGCCAAGACAGGTCCTCTGGAGGCTACACCTTC.

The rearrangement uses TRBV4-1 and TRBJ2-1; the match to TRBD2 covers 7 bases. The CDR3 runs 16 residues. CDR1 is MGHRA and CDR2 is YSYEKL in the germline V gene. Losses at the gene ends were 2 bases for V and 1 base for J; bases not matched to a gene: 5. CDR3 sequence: CASSQIGTKSYNEQFF. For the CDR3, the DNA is TGCGCCAGCAGCCAAATCGGGACTAAATCCTACAATGAGCAGTTCTTC.

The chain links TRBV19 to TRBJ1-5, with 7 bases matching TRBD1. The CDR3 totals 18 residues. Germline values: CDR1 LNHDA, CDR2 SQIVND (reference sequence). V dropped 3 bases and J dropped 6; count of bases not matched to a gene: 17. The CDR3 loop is CASSILGTGQPGTQPQHF. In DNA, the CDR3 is TGTGCCAGTAGTATCCTCGGGACGGGACAGCCCGGCACTCAGCCCCAGCATTTT.